Below, 2 T cell receptor beta chains from the same sample are listed, as sequenced in a study of T-cell reconstitution after alpha-beta-depleted transplantation in children. During its preparation, the TCRbeta library received unique molecular identifiers. TCRdb reprocessed the PCR reads with MiXCR, giving one entry per CDR3 protein. The table shows a few hundred thousand distinct CDR3 sequences, with roughly 30% occurring only once. This specimen was PBMCs, taken before TCRalphabeta/CD19-depleted stem cell transplant. All receptors come from a boy in the first two years of life with Wiskott-Aldrich syndrome, due to receive a stem cell transplant.

The gene calls are TRBV4-1 and TRBJ1-4; the D is unclear. Germline V gene lookup returns CDR1 MGHRA and CDR2 YSYEKL. V gave up 0 bases and J gave up 0 bases, with 14 bases separating them. The CDR3 has 18 amino acids. The CDR3 is CASSQDPQTYATNEKLFF. The CDR3 coding sequence is TGCGCCAGCAGCCAAGATCCACAGACTTATGCAACTAATGAAAAACTGTTTTTT.

J is TRBJ2-1 and V is TRBV5-1; 12 nucleotides agree with TRBD2. This CDR3 is built from 13 residues. The junction had 2 bases not matched to a gene; V was cut back by 3 bases and J by 10 bases. Germline V CDR1 and CDR2: SGHRS, YFSETQ. CDR3 in amino acids: CASSWGTSGEQFF. CDR3 bases: TGCGCCAGCAGCTGGGGGACTAGCGGGGAGCAGTTCTTC.